This T cell receptor (beta chain) stems from a study of blood T cell repertoires in COVID-19. The data were produced by immunoSEQ multiplex PCR, yet TCRdb's version contains in-frame clones alone and is incomplete. The sample carries 110,000 or so clones, 85% to 90% recorded once. The CDR3 is 16 amino acids. Germline V CDR1 and CDR2: SEHNR, FQNEAQ (reference sequence). With 5 bases clipped from V and 12 bases from J, the junction kept 17 bases outside the gene matches. This TCR derives from a human donor with acute or convalescent COVID-19. The donor label of this sample is uncertain. Sequenced input: peripheral blood. The chain carries TRBV7-9 and TRBJ2-1; 9 positions match TRBD2. The CDR3 nucleotides read TGTGCCAGCAGCCCAGATAGCGGGAGCCATGACCTTGGGCAGTTCTTC. Its translation: CASSPDSGSHDLGQFF.